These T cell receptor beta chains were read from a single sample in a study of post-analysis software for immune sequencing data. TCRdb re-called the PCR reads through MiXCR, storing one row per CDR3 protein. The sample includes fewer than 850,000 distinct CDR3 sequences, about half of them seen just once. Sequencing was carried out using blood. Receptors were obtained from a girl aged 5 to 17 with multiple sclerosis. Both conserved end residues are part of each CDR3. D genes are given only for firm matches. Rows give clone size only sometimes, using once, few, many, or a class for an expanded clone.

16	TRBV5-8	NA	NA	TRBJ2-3	TGTGCCAGCAGCTTCCCAGGGGCTCCTAGCACAGATACGCAGTATTTT	CASSFPGAPSTDTQYF
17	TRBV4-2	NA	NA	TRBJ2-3	TGTGCCAGCAGCCAAGAGTGGGCGGGGGCTGGCACAGATACGCAGTATTTT	CASSQEWAGAGTDTQYF
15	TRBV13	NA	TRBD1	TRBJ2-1	TGTGCCAGCAGCTCTTCCGGGACAGGGGGCAATGAGCAGTTCTTC	CASSSSGTGGNEQFF
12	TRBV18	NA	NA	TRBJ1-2	TGTGCCAGCTCACCGACCGTCTATGGCTACACCTTC	CASSPTVYGYTF
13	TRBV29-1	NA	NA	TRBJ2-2	TGCAGCTCCAGGGTAGCGAACACCGGGGAGCTGTTTTTT	CSSRVANTGELFF
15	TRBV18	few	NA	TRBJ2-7	TGTGCCAGCTCACCGGCCGGGGGCGCCTTTGAGGAGCAGTACTTC	CASSPAGGAFEEQYF
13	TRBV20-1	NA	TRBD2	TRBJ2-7	TGCAGTGCTTGGTCAGCGGGAGCCTACGAGCAGTACTTC	CSAWSAGAYEQYF
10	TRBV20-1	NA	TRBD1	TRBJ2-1	TGCAGTGCTGGACAGGGTAAGCAGTTCTTC	CSAGQGKQFF
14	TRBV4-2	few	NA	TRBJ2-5	TGTGCCAGCAGCCAAGATTCGGGGGGCGGCCAAGGGTACTTC	CASSQDSGGGQGYF
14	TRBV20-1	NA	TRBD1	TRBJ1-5	TGCAGTGCTAGGGACACAGGGGGGAATCAGCCCCAGCATTTT	CSARDTGGNQPQHF
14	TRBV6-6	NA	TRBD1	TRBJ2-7	TGTGCCAGCAGTTGGGACAGGGAGAGTAGCGAGCAGTACTTC	CASSWDRESSEQYF